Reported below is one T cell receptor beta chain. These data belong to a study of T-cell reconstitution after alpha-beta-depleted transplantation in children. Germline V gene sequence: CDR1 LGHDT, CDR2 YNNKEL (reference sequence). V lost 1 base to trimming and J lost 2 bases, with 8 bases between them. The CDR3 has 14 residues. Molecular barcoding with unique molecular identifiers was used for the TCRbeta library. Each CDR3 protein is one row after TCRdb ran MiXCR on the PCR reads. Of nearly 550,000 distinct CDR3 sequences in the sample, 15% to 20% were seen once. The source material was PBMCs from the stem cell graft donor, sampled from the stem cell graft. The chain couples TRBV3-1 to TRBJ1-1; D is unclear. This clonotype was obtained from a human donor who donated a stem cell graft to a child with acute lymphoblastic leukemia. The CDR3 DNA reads TGTGCCAGCAGCCAAGGACAATTCAACACTGAAGCTTTCTTT. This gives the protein CASSQGQFNTEAFF. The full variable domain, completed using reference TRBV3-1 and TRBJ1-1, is DTAVSQTPKYLVTQMGNDKSIKCEQNLGHDTMYWYKQDSKKFLKIMFSYNNKELIINETVPNRFSPKSPDKAHLNLHINSLELGDSAVYFCASSQGQFNTEAFFGQGTRLTVV.